This is a list of T cell receptor beta chains from one sample in a study of immune cell composition in non-small cell lung cancer. The table came from immunoSEQ multiplex PCR; TCRdb's copy has only in-frame clones and leaves some out. The profile shows around 8,400 clones, 65% to 75% of them singletons. Sequencing was carried out using lung tumor tissue. The receptors here all came from a human donor with non-small cell lung cancer. Each CDR3 is given with its conserved first and last residue. The D gene is left open where the match is weak. Only some rows state a clone size, as once, few, many or a class for expanded clones.

CDR3aa	CDR3nt	v_gene	abundance	d_gene	j_gene
CASSLGGFTEAFF	TGCGCCAGCAGCTTAGGAGGGTTTACTGAAGCTTTCTTT	TRBV5-1	.	.	TRBJ1-1
CASRQGRVGNTIYF	TGTGCCAGCAGACAGGGACGGGTTGGAAACACCATATATTTT	TRBV6-5	.	.	TRBJ1-3
CASSYEPGLAYEQYF	TGTGCCAGCAGTTACGAACCCGGACTAGCCTACGAGCAGTACTTC	TRBV6-5	.	TRBD2	TRBJ2-7
CASGRGNSPLHF	TGTGCCAGCGGCAGGGGGAATTCACCCCTCCACTTT	TRBV28	few	TRBD1	TRBJ1-6
CASSRGLQETQYF	TGTGCCAGTAGTAGGGGACTACAAGAGACCCAGTACTTC	TRBV19	.	TRBD2	TRBJ2-5
CASGWWVRAGDPGELFF	TGTGCTAGTGGTTGGTGGGTTAGGGCAGGGGACCCCGGGGAGCTGTTTTTT	TRBV12-5	.	.	TRBJ2-2
CASSFTSSTEQFF	TGTGCCAGCAGCTTTACTAGTTCCACTGAGCAGTTCTTC	TRBV11-3	.	.	TRBJ2-1
CASSPTAGLARAAEQFF	TGTGCCAGCAGCCCAACAGCGGGACTAGCTCGGGCCGCTGAGCAGTTCTTC	TRBV7-8	.	TRBD2	TRBJ2-1
CAWSGLAGGGDTQYF	TGTGCCTGGAGCGGACTAGCGGGGGGAGGAGATACGCAGTATTTT	TRBV30	.	TRBD2	TRBJ2-3
CASNMIRTGGSEQFF	TGTGCCAGCAACATGATACGTACAGGGGGCAGTGAGCAGTTCTTC	TRBV6-6	.	TRBD1	TRBJ2-1
CASSGPPRTDTQYF	TGTGCCAGCTCAGGCCCCCCGAGGACAGATACGCAGTATTTT	TRBV18	few	.	TRBJ2-3
CASSVAYTGELFF	TGTGCCAGCAGCGTAGCGTACACCGGGGAGCTGTTTTTT	TRBV9	.	.	TRBJ2-2
CASSLLEGNSPLHF	TGTGCCAGCAGCCTCCTCGAGGGTAATTCACCCCTCCACTTT	TRBV9	.	.	TRBJ1-6
CASSLGAGGLSTDTQYF	TGTGCCAGCAGCCTGGGAGCGGGCGGCCTTAGCACAGATACGCAGTATTTT	TRBV7-6	.	.	TRBJ2-3
CASSERTGTGGVSGYTF	TGTGCCAGCAGCGAGCGAACCGGGACAGGGGGTGTAAGTGGCTACACCTTC	TRBV9	.	TRBD1	TRBJ1-2
CASSHLQGTGELFF	TGTGCCAGCAGCCACCTCCAGGGCACCGGGGAGCTGTTTTTT	TRBV7-6	.	.	TRBJ2-2
CASSPSAALDYGYTF	TGTGCCAGCTCACCAAGTGCAGCGCTCGACTATGGCTACACCTTC	TRBV18	.	.	TRBJ1-2
CASSLTGGPGYGYTF	TGTGCCAGCAGTTTAACAGGGGGGCCGGGCTATGGCTACACCTTC	TRBV27	few	TRBD1	TRBJ1-2
CASSRDRVNSPLHF	TGTGCCAGCTCACGGGACAGGGTTAATTCACCCCTCCACTTT	TRBV18	few	TRBD1	TRBJ1-6
CASSPGYSNTEAFF	TGTGCCAGCAGCCCCGGGTACTCGAACACTGAAGCTTTCTTT	TRBV7-6	.	.	TRBJ1-1
CASSETGTFYEQYF	TGTGCCAGCAGCGAAACCGGGACTTTCTACGAGCAGTACTTC	TRBV7-2	.	.	TRBJ2-7
CASSEATSGVTSRLGQYF	TGTGCCAGCAGTGAAGCAACTAGCGGGGTGACAAGTCGCCTGGGGCAGTACTTC	TRBV6-1	.	TRBD2	TRBJ2-5
CASSLVAGVSGANVLTF	TGCGCCAGCAGCTTGGTGGCAGGGGTTTCTGGGGCCAACGTCCTGACTTTC	TRBV5-1	few	.	TRBJ2-6
CASSYFPQGTDTQYF	TGTGCCAGCAGTTACTTCCCCCAGGGGACAGATACGCAGTATTTT	TRBV6-5	.	.	TRBJ2-3
CANEGQLYGYTF	TGTGCCAACGAGGGACAGCTCTATGGCTACACCTTC	TRBV2	few	TRBD1	TRBJ1-2
CASSLSSTSSYEQYF	TGTGCCAGCAGCTTAAGTAGCACCAGCTCCTACGAGCAGTACTTC	TRBV7-9	.	.	TRBJ2-7
CASSHGGRDQPQHF	TGTGCCAGCAGCCACGGGGGGAGGGATCAGCCCCAGCATTTT	TRBV7-2	few	.	TRBJ1-5
CASSLYYNQPQHF	TGTGCCAGCAGTTTGTACTACAATCAGCCCCAGCATTTT	TRBV27	medium-sized	.	TRBJ1-5
CANSTAVYNSPLHF	TGTGCCAATTCGACTGCAGTCTATAATTCACCCCTCCACTTT	TRBV6-4	.	.	TRBJ1-6
CASSSHQGTYEQYF	TGTGCCAGCAGCTCTCATCAGGGAACCTACGAGCAGTACTTC	TRBV7-9	.	.	TRBJ2-7
CASSVSSGAQETQYF	TGCGCCAGCAGCGTGTCAAGCGGAGCGCAAGAGACCCAGTACTTC	TRBV5-1	.	.	TRBJ2-5
CASSQEGVGNTIYF	TGCGCCAGCAGCCAAGAAGGAGTTGGAAACACCATATATTTT	TRBV4-1	few	.	TRBJ1-3
CASSIIREGNTGELFF	TGTGCCAGTAGTATAATACGGGAGGGTAACACCGGGGAGCTGTTTTTT	TRBV19	.	TRBD2	TRBJ2-2
CASSVGLAGATDTQYF	TGTGCCAGCAGCGTAGGACTAGCGGGAGCCACAGATACGCAGTATTTT	TRBV9	.	TRBD2	TRBJ2-3
CSVDSETTGVIISQYF	TGCAGCGTTGACTCAGAAACGACAGGGGTTATCATATCCCAGTACTTC	TRBV29-1	few	TRBD1	TRBJ2-5
CASSLVAGLAFF	TGTGCCAGCAGCTTAGTGGCCGGGTTGGCTTTCTTT	TRBV13	few	.	TRBJ1-1
CASGGQGGGGDTQYF	TGTGCTAGTGGTGGACAGGGAGGAGGAGGAGATACGCAGTATTTT	TRBV12-5	.	TRBD1	TRBJ2-3
CAWRGGTGMFGNTIYF	TGTGCCTGGAGGGGGGGGACAGGGATGTTTGGAAACACCATATATTTT	TRBV30	once	TRBD1	TRBJ1-3
CASSKGLAGPSSYNEQFF	TGTGCCAGTAGTAAGGGACTAGCGGGCCCGAGCTCCTACAATGAGCAGTTCTTC	TRBV19	.	TRBD2	TRBJ2-1
CAIRPGLAGRGADTQYF	TGTGCCATCAGACCGGGACTAGCGGGAAGGGGAGCAGATACGCAGTATTTT	TRBV10-3	.	TRBD2	TRBJ2-3
CASSSAGQGPADGGGYTF	TGTGCCAGCAGCTCCGCAGGACAGGGACCCGCCGACGGCGGTGGCTACACCTTC	TRBV11-3	.	TRBD1	TRBJ1-2
CASSQRTSRGDTQYF	TGTGCCAGCAGTCAAAGGACTAGCCGGGGAGATACGCAGTATTTT	TRBV4-2	.	TRBD2	TRBJ2-3
CASRQGRSTDTQYF	TGTGCCAGCAGGCAGGGCAGGTCCACAGATACGCAGTATTTT	TRBV5-4	few	.	TRBJ2-3
CASSRDTNTGELFF	TGTGCCAGCAGCCGGGACACGAACACCGGGGAGCTGTTTTTT	TRBV7-2	medium-sized	.	TRBJ2-2